The present T cell receptor beta chain was sequenced within a study of T-cell reconstitution after alpha-beta-depleted transplantation in children. During its preparation, the TCRbeta library received unique molecular identifiers. MiXCR was run by TCRdb on the PCR reads, yielding one entry per CDR3 protein. Of roughly 610,000 distinct CDR3 sequences listed, about 10% were seen once; the top ten hold about 4.3%. This clonotype came up many times. CDR1 SGHTA and CDR2 FQGTGA come from the germline V gene. Trimming at V came to 4 bases and at J to 5 bases, leaving 8 bases not matched to a gene. The CDR3 consists of 16 residues.

This chain links TRBV7-3 with TRBJ2-3; 11 bases are shared with TRBD2. The source of this sequence is a human donor who donated a stem cell graft to a child with acute myeloid leukemia. The sample consisted of PBMCs from the stem cell graft donor, taken from the stem cell graft. The CDR3 region is CASSYSGRAVVDTQYF. CDR3 nucleotides: TGTGCCAGCAGCTATAGCGGGAGGGCCGTGGTAGATACGCAGTATTTT.